The TCR beta chain described here comes from a study of control samples from healthy donors and cancer patients. Method: immunoSEQ multiplex PCR; TCRdb's copy keeps in-frame clones and lacks some. The profile covers about 120,000 clones, with roughly 91% appearing a single time and roughly 2.5% taken by the ten largest. The V gene's germline CDR1 is LGHNA and CDR2 YSLEER. The CDR3 sequence is 16 residues long. J lost 7 bases, V lost 0 bases, and 11 bases had no gene match. This sequence joins TRBV4-3 and TRBJ2-7, with 8 nucleotides matching TRBD2. The sample was blood. This clonotype was sampled from a woman aged 70 to 79 in good health. In DNA, the CDR3 is TGCGCCAGCAGCCAAGATTTCCTAGCGGGTTCGGTTGAGCAGTACTTC. It yields the protein CASSQDFLAGSVEQYF.